The 19 T cell receptor beta chains reported below all come from one sample, sequenced in a study of immune heterogeneity within non-small cell lung tumors. TCRs were amplified from about 620 ng gDNA of bulk tumor per sample. Surgical sampling yielded several biopsies per primary tumor (spaced far apart). The cohort was untreated, with newly diagnosed non-small cell lung cancer undergoing curative surgery. For the TCR beta CDR3, multiplex PCR with 32 V and 13 J primers performed the amplification. One entry per CDR3 protein, called by TCRdb with MiXCR from the multiplex PCR reads. The data contain around 5,000 distinct CDR3 sequences, roughly 35% of them singletons. Material for sequencing was lung tumor tissue. Receptors were obtained from a woman aged 45-65 years with non-small cell lung cancer.

This clonotype was seen a few times. At one end, the junction sequence differs from germline, possibly due to a read error. V and J are TRBV5-6 and TRBJ1-1; D uncertain. This CDR3 is 14 amino acids long. CDR1 and CDR2 from the germline V gene are SGHDT and YYEEEE. The CDR3 here is CAGSLAGADTEAFF. CDR3 DNA: TGTGCCGGCAGCTTGGCGGGCGCGGACACTGAAGCTTTCTTT.

Judged by abundance, this clonotype is medium-sized (0.01 to 0.1%). The V call is TRBV28, the J call TRBJ2-3; 11 bases align to TRBD2. V lost 5 bases and J lost 0; bases outside the gene matches: 10. The germline gives CDR1 MDHEN, CDR2 SYDVKM. CDR3 length: 18 residues. The CDR3 DNA reads TGTGCCAGCAGTCCAGCTAGCGGGAGGTTTCCAAGCACAGATACGCAGTATTTT. This translates into CASSPASGRFPSTDTQYF.

This clonotype is deemed medium-sized. This chain joins TRBV6-2 or TRBV6-3 and TRBJ1-2; 7 nucleotides agree with TRBD1. With V trimmed by 6 bases and J by 6 bases, 16 bases remained unmatched. The CDR3 runs to 16 residues. The germline gives CDR1 MNHEY, CDR2 SVGEGT. The DNA of the CDR3 is TGTGCCAGCAGCCCCACCCCTGGGGGAGGGGGCAATGGCTACACCTTC. Its protein product is CASSPTPGGGGNGYTF.

Sample share makes this clonotype medium-sized. V and J are TRBV6-1 and TRBJ2-7; D is unresolved. CDR1 is MNHNS and CDR2 is SASEGT in the germline V gene. The CDR3 contains 12 residues. V lost 5 bases, J lost 0 bases, and 5 bases lay in between. This CDR3 is CASSQSSYEQYF. CDR3 DNA: TGTGCCAGCAGTCAAAGCTCCTACGAGCAGTACTTC.

This clonotype is judged medium-sized. This chain uses TRBV28 with TRBJ1-5, with TRBD1 as a possible D gene (6 bases). Trimming pared 6 bases from V and 5 bases from J, leaving 14 bases between. The CDR3 covers 14 residues. Germline assignment: CDR1 MDHEN and CDR2 SYDVKM. The DNA for the CDR3 is TGTGCCAGCAGCCCACAGGGTTTAGATCAGCCCCAGCATTTT. The encoded protein is CASSPQGLDQPQHF.

The chain joins TRBV18 to TRBJ2-3; D possibly matches TRBD1 or TRBD2 (5 bases each). The germline V gene encodes CDR1 KGHSH and CDR2 LQKENI. There are 15 residues in the CDR3. V dropped 0 bases and J dropped 9 bases, with 16 bases sitting between them. CDR3 in amino acids: CASSPPHEGRGTQYF. In DNA form, the CDR3 reads TGTGCCAGCTCACCACCTCATGAGGGACGGGGCACGCAGTATTTT. Complete variable domain (other parts from reference TRBV18 and TRBJ2-3): NAGVMQNPRHLVRRRGQEARLRCSPMKGHSHVYWYRQLPEEGLKFMVYLQKENIIDESGMPKERFSAEFPKEGPSILRIQQVVRGDSAAYFCASSPPHEGRGTQYFGPGTRLTVL.

J is TRBJ1-2 and V is TRBV30; D not resolved. The CDR3 sequence is 13 residues long. Germline V gene sequence: CDR1 GTSNPN, CDR2 SVGIG (reference sequence). V was cut by 1 base and J by 7 bases, with 13 bases left in between. CDR3 amino acids: CAWSAPTAPGYTF. In DNA, the CDR3 is TGTGCCTGGAGTGCCCCCACAGCTCCTGGCTACACCTTC.

V gene TRBV7-3 combines with J gene TRBJ2-1; the match to TRBD2 covers 8 bases. The CDR3 runs 15 residues. V was clipped by 5 bases and J by 2 bases; unmatched bases: 5. Germline V gives CDR1 SGHTA, CDR2 FQGTGA. CDR3 nucleotide sequence: TGTGCCAGCAGCGCCGGGGGGGGCCCCTACAATGAGCAGTTCTTC. Translation gives CASSAGGGPYNEQFF. Drawing the rest from reference TRBV7-3 and TRBJ2-1, the complete variable domain is GAGVSQTPSNKVTEKGKYVELRCDPISGHTALYWYRQSLGQGPEFLIYFQGTGAADDSGLPNDRFFAVRPEGSVSTLKIQRTERGDSAVYLCASSAGGGPYNEQFFGPGTRLTVL.

This clonotype is labeled as medium-sized. The rearrangement links TRBV2 to TRBJ1-1; TRBD1 matches 10 bases. Per the germline V gene, CDR1 is SNHLY and CDR2 is FYNNEI. This CDR3 region has 11 residues. Losses at the gene ends were 9 bases for V and 10 bases for J; bases not matched to a gene: 5. The CDR3 here is CARRTGGSAFF. In DNA, the CDR3 is TGTGCCAGACGGACAGGGGGATCAGCTTTCTTT.

This clonotype was observed a handful of times. The J gene is TRBJ2-3, the V gene TRBV4-2; 9 bases are a match to TRBD2. This CDR3 comprises 15 residues. Germline V gene lookup returns CDR1 LGHNA and CDR2 YNFKEQ. V was clipped by 6 bases and J by 3 bases; unmatched bases: 7. Here the CDR3 reads CASSQGRGGTDTQYF. CDR3 sequence (DNA): TGTGCCAGCAGTCAGGGGCGGGGGGGAACAGATACGCAGTATTTT.

The CDR3 sequence is CASMGSRTTGELFF. The CDR3 nucleotides are TGTGCCAGCATGGGTAGCAGAACTACCGGGGAGCTGTTTTTT. This chain uses TRBV6-2 or TRBV6-3 with TRBJ2-2, with D unclear. CDR1 is MNHEY, CDR2 SVGEGT, per germline. The CDR3 is made up of 14 amino acids. V was cut by 7 bases and J by 5 bases, with 14 bases left in between.

This clonotype counts as medium-sized (0.01 to 0.1%). The chain recombines TRBV27 with TRBJ2-7; the D gene is possibly TRBD2 (6 bases). Germline V CDR1 and CDR2: MNHEY, SMNVEV (reference sequence). The CDR3 spans 15 residues. Trimming removed 0 bases at V and 2 bases at J, with 11 bases between. The CDR3 here is CASSLSSGRPYEQYF. The CDR3 DNA is TGTGCCAGCAGTTTATCGTCGGGGAGGCCCTACGAGCAGTACTTC.

In its sample, this clonotype is medium-sized. This rearrangement joins TRBV11-3 to TRBJ2-3, with D perhaps matching TRBD1 (5 bases). Germline loops: CDR1 SGHNT, CDR2 YENEEA. The germline V and J ends were trimmed by 4 bases and 4 bases, with 12 bases remaining between them. The CDR3 spans 14 residues. CDR3 coding DNA: TGTGCCAGCAGCTCCAGGGTCGCCCCAGATACGCAGTATTTT. It encodes CASSSRVAPDTQYF.

On this clonotype: The junction does not match germline at one end; this may be a read error. The rearrangement uses TRBV9 and TRBJ1-6; possible D gene TRBD1, 6 bases. Germline CDR1 reads SGDLS; CDR2 reads YYNGEE. The CDR3 totals 13 residues. The CDR3 spells CPSQEGGNSPLHF. The DNA of the CDR3 is TGTCCCAGCCAGGAAGGGGGGAATTCACCCCTCCACTTT. Using reference TRBV9 and TRBJ1-6 for the parts outside the CDR3, the full variable domain is DSGVTQTPKHLITATGQRVTLRCSPRSGDLSVYWYQQSLDQGLQFLIQYYNGEERAKGNILERFSAQQFPDLHSELNLSSLELGDSALYFCPSQEGGNSPLHFGNGTRLTVT.

By sample fraction, this clonotype is medium-sized. The chain couples TRBV19 to TRBJ2-1; 7 nucleotides agree with TRBD2. With V trimmed by 3 bases and J by 4 bases, 6 bases remained unmatched. Germline CDR1 LNHDA, CDR2 SQIVND (reference sequence). This CDR3 comprises 15 residues. The CDR3 DNA reads TGTGCCAGTAGTATGGGGGGGGAGGGATACAATGAGCAGTTCTTC. Translating it yields CASSMGGEGYNEQFF.

The chain joins TRBV2 to TRBJ2-3; no firm D call. This CDR3 region has 13 residues. Trimming took off 2 bases at V and 1 base at J, with 4 bases between the two ends. Germline V CDR1 and CDR2: SNHLY, FYNNEI. The CDR3 coding sequence is TGTGCCAGCAGTGAACAGGGCACAGATACGCAGTATTTT. Amino acids: CASSEQGTDTQYF.

With regard to this clonotype: A much larger clonotype is one base distant, so this may be a read error. The missing conserved phenylalanine or tryptophan at the end of this CDR3 makes a read error likely. The CDR3 sequence is CATRRGQVNTEAFL. The DNA for the CDR3 is TGTGCCACCAGGAGGGGACAGGTGAACACTGAAGCTTTCCTT. The V and J genes are TRBV15 and TRBJ1-1; 8 bases map to TRBD1. V was pared by 6 bases and J by 0 bases, with 3 bases of the junction left unmatched. CDR1 LNHNV and CDR2 YYDKDF come from the germline V gene (reference sequence). The CDR3 has 14 amino acids.

Sample share makes this clonotype medium-sized. This chain uses TRBV7-9 with TRBJ1-2; possibly TRBD1 for D (5 bases). CDR3 length: 15 residues. Germline V gives CDR1 SEHNR, CDR2 FQNEAQ (reference sequence). V was pared by 5 bases and J by 3 bases, with 16 bases between. CDR3 in DNA: TGTGCCAGCAGCCACGACACCCCCAGGGACTATGGCTACACCTTC. Protein sequence: CASSHDTPRDYGYTF.

In this sample, this clonotype is medium-sized. The chain is built from TRBV5-1 and TRBJ2-1; a weak D match, TRBD1 (6 bases). The germline V gene has CDR1 SGHRS and CDR2 YFSETQ. Trimming cost V 0 bases and J 9 bases, with 16 bases left between them. The CDR3 is made up of 15 amino acids. The CDR3 here is CASSLDNRVGSEQFF. The CDR3, as DNA: TGCGCCAGCAGCTTGGATAACAGGGTGGGGAGTGAGCAGTTCTTC.